Shown below are 29 T cell receptor beta chains from a single sample sequenced in a study of blood T cell repertoires in COVID-19. The table came from immunoSEQ multiplex PCR; TCRdb's copy has only in-frame clones and leaves some out. The sample consists of some 47,000 clones, 86% of them appearing once. The sequenced sample was peripheral blood. The receptor source for this set is a woman aged 55-69 years with acute or convalescent COVID-19.

The chain employs TRBV29-1 and TRBJ1-3; 8 bases map to TRBD1. The CDR3 extends over 14 amino acids. The V gene's germline CDR1 is SQVTM and CDR2 ANQGSEA. With 3 bases clipped from V and 4 bases from J, the junction kept 5 bases outside the gene matches. The CDR3 reads CSVDPGGGGNTIYF. As DNA, the CDR3 is TGCAGCGTTGACCCAGGGGGCGGCGGAAACACCATATATTTT.

This clone was seen just once. V usage is TRBV6-5 and J usage is TRBJ2-7, with a possible D match to TRBD1 (5 bases). Germline V CDR1 and CDR2: MNHEY, SVGAGI. The length of the CDR3 is 14 residues. The V end lost 6 bases, the J end lost 0 bases, and 12 bases lay between the germline ends. The CDR3 DNA sequence: TGTGCCAGCAGAGACAGTCGCCGCTCCTACGAGCAGTACTTC. It encodes CASRDSRRSYEQYF.

This chain uses TRBV4-1 with TRBJ2-3, with 15 bases fitting TRBD2. The length of the CDR3 is 17 residues. V gave up 3 bases and J gave up 3 bases; unmatched junction bases: 4. Germline CDR1 and CDR2: MGHRA and YSYEKL. CDR3 coding DNA: TGCGCCAGCAGCCAGACGGGACTAGCGGGGGGTACAGATACGCAGTATTTT. Residues: CASSQTGLAGGTDTQYF.

The V and J genes are TRBV3-1 (or the pseudogene TRBV3-2) and TRBJ2-5; 9 nucleotides agree with TRBD1. This CDR3 contains 13 residues. CDR1 is LGHDT and CDR2 is YNNKEL in the germline V gene (reference sequence). The V segment lost 3 bases and the J segment 9 bases; nucleotides outside the gene matches: 5. The CDR3 bases are TGTGCCAGCAGCCACGGACAGGGGAGCGCCCAGTACTTC. Its protein is CASSHGQGSAQYF.

The V gene is TRBV7-9, the J gene TRBJ1-1, with a possible D match to TRBD1 (5 bases). The ends were cut back, 9 bases at V and 3 bases at J, with 20 bases in the middle. The germline CDR1 and CDR2 sequences are SEHNR and FQNEAQ (reference sequence). The CDR3 length is 15 residues. The CDR3: CASKTGEGTYTEAFF. CDR3 coding DNA: TGTGCCAGTAAAACGGGGGAGGGAACGTACACTGAAGCTTTCTTT.

The chain has TRBV3-1 (or the pseudogene TRBV3-2) and TRBJ2-3; 7 bases line up with TRBD1. After removal of 4 bases from V and 2 bases from J, the junction contained 9 bases not matched to a gene. CDR3 length: 16 amino acids. In germline, CDR1 is LGHDT, CDR2 YNNKEL (reference sequence). CDR3 bases: TGTGCCAGCAGCCCCGACAGGGTCAGGAACACAGATACGCAGTATTTT. Its translation is CASSPDRVRNTDTQYF.

This clone occurred once. This rearrangement joins TRBV5-1 to TRBJ2-3, with TRBD2 as a possible D gene (5 bases). The CDR3 contains 15 residues. The ends were cut back, 5 bases at V and 1 base at J, with 14 bases in the middle. Germline values: CDR1 SGHRS, CDR2 YFSETQ. CDR3 sequence: CASSVEGRRTDTQYF. In DNA, the CDR3 is TGCGCCAGCAGTGTTGAGGGAAGGCGCACAGATACGCAGTATTTT. Full variable domain (missing parts from reference TRBV5-1 and TRBJ2-3): KAGVTQTPRYLIKTRGQQVTLSCSPISGHRSVSWYQQTPGQGLQFLFEYFSETQRNKGNFPGRFSGRQFSNSRSEMNVSTLELGDSALYLCASSVEGRRTDTQYFGPGTRLTVL.

The V call is TRBV20-1, the J call TRBJ1-6; no definite D call. V shed 3 bases and J shed 7 bases, with 19 bases lying between them. CDR1 is DFQATT, CDR2 SNEGSKA, per germline (reference sequence). The CDR3 loop spans 16 amino acids. For the CDR3, the DNA is TGCAGTGCTAGTCCCCCACCCGGCGGGTTGAATTCACCCCTCCACTTT. Protein: CSASPPPGGLNSPLHF.

The rearrangement joins TRBV7-2 to TRBJ1-2; D call uncertain. The CDR3 consists of 17 residues. The germline V gene encodes CDR1 SGHTA and CDR2 FQGNSA. Deletions cut 1 base from V and 5 bases from J, with 20 bases between. CDR3 sequence: CASSLGPWRRLKYGYTF. The DNA for the CDR3 is TGTGCCAGCAGCTTAGGCCCCTGGAGACGGCTAAAGTATGGCTACACCTTC. The entire variable domain, with the rest obtained from reference TRBV7-2 and TRBJ1-2, is as follows: GAGVSQSPSNKVTEKGKDVELRCDPISGHTALYWYRQSLGQGLEFLIYFQGNSAPDKSGLPSDRFSAERTGGSVSTLTIQRTQQEDSAVYLCASSLGPWRRLKYGYTFGSGTRLTVV.

The V call is TRBV30, the J call TRBJ2-3; 8 nucleotides agree with TRBD2. J was trimmed by 0 bases and V by 1 base; bases with no gene match: 3. The V gene's germline CDR1 is GTSNPN and CDR2 SVGIG (reference sequence). CDR3 length: 15 residues. CDR3 amino acids: CAWSGLALSTDTQYF. CDR3 nucleotide sequence: TGTGCCTGGAGTGGACTAGCGCTCAGCACAGATACGCAGTATTTT. Supplemented by reference TRBV30 and TRBJ2-3, the full variable domain reads SQTIHQWPATLVQPVGSPLSLECTVEGTSNPNLYWYRQAAGRGLQLLFYSVGIGQISSEVPQNLSASRPQDRQFILSSKKLLLSDSGFYLCAWSGLALSTDTQYFGPGTRLTVL.

The chain employs TRBV5-6 and TRBJ2-1; 10 positions agree with TRBD2. The germline CDR1 and CDR2 sequences are SGHDT and YYEEEE. V was pared by 0 bases and J by 7 bases, with 7 bases of the junction left unmatched. The length of the CDR3 is 16 residues. CDR3 loop: CASSLGLAGVSNEQFF. CDR3 DNA: TGTGCCAGCAGCTTGGGCCTAGCGGGAGTTTCAAATGAGCAGTTCTTC.

The gene calls are TRBV3-1 (or the pseudogene TRBV3-2) and TRBJ2-5, with D perhaps TRBD2 (5 bases). Trimming stripped 2 bases from V and 1 base from J, with 8 bases between. The germline CDR1 and CDR2 sequences are LGHDT and YNNKEL (reference sequence). There are 14 residues in the CDR3. The CDR3 region has the DNA TGTGCCAGCAGCCAAAAAAGCGGCCAAGAGACCCAGTACTTC. It specifies CASSQKSGQETQYF.

This clone was picked up one time. The chain carries TRBV7-9 and TRBJ1-4; 9 nucleotides match TRBD1. V was clipped by 5 bases and J by 7 bases; unmatched bases: 14. The CDR3 has 17 amino acids. CDR1 and CDR2 (germline): SEHNR, FQNEAQ (reference sequence). In DNA form, the CDR3 reads TGTGCCAGCAGCATAATAACCGGACAGGGGCGAGGTGAAAAACTGTTTTTT. As protein: CASSIITGQGRGEKLFF.

The chain links TRBV3-1 (or the pseudogene TRBV3-2) to TRBJ2-5; D may be TRBD2 (5 bases). The CDR3 loop spans 15 amino acids. The ends were cut back, 2 bases at V and 7 bases at J, with 17 bases in the middle. Germline CDR1 LGHDT, CDR2 YNNKEL (reference sequence). The CDR3 spells CASSQRPGELGTQYF. CDR3 nucleotides: TGTGCCAGCAGCCAAAGGCCCGGGGAGCTTGGGACCCAGTACTTC.

This clone appeared a single time. The V call is TRBV7-2, the J call TRBJ2-1; 9 bases align to TRBD2. The CDR3 spans 15 residues. With V trimmed by 2 bases and J by 8 bases, 7 bases remained unmatched. From germline, CDR1 is SGHTA and CDR2 FQGNSA. The CDR3 region has the DNA TGTGCCAGCAGCTTATTAGCGGGAGTAGCAGATGAGCAGTTCTTC. Its translation is CASSLLAGVADEQFF.

This clone was picked up one time. The chain has TRBV9 and TRBJ1-1; D gene unclear. The CDR3 extends over 15 amino acids. Trimming removed 0 bases at V and 0 bases at J, with 9 bases between. Germline CDR1 is SGDLS and CDR2 is YYNGEE. The CDR3, as DNA: TGTGCCAGCAGCGTAGGTCCAGACATGAACACTGAAGCTTTCTTT. Its protein product is CASSVGPDMNTEAFF.

J is TRBJ1-2 and V is TRBV28; D might be TRBD1 (6 bases). The CDR3 has 12 amino acids. CDR1 is MDHEN, CDR2 SYDVKM, per germline. With 6 bases removed from V and 4 bases from J, the gap between germline ends came to 9 bases. CDR3 nucleotides: TGTGCCAGCAGCCCGGACAGCTATGGCTACACCTTC. Protein product: CASSPDSYGYTF.

The chain joins TRBV6-6 to TRBJ1-1; a weak D match, TRBD1 (6 bases). CDR1 and CDR2 from the germline V gene are MNHNY and SVGAGI (reference sequence). The CDR3 spans 15 residues. Trimming left V 11 bases short and J 1 base short, with 20 bases between. The CDR3 loop is CAVKGGASANTEAFF. The CDR3 coding sequence is TGTGCCGTCAAAGGGGGGGCCTCGGCGAACACTGAAGCTTTCTTT.

V usage is TRBV7-9 and J usage is TRBJ1-1; 7 bases agree with TRBD1. Trimming at V came to 9 bases and at J to 4 bases, leaving 20 bases not matched to a gene. CDR3 length: 17 residues. The germline V gene has CDR1 SEHNR and CDR2 FQNEAQ (reference sequence). Written as DNA, the CDR3 is TGTGCCAGTCGTCCCCCTTTCAGACAGGGTGTTAGCACTGAAGCTTTCTTT. This encodes CASRPPFRQGVSTEAFF.

The V and J genes are TRBV6-1 and TRBJ2-2; 10 bases agree with TRBD1. Germline CDR1 is MNHNS and CDR2 is SASEGT. V shed 2 bases and J 6 bases; nucleotides not matched to a gene: 3. The CDR3 runs 15 residues. CDR3 coding DNA: TGTGCCAGCAGTGAACCCGGGACAGGGGCCGGGGAGCTGTTTTTT. As protein: CASSEPGTGAGELFF.

This clone was observed a few times. V usage is TRBV7-8 and J usage is TRBJ2-7, with D possibly matching TRBD2 (6 bases). Trimming left V 5 bases short and J 2 bases short, with 16 bases between. The CDR3 runs to 15 residues. CDR1 and CDR2 from the germline V gene are SGHVS and FQNEAQ. CDR3 sequence: CASSTGLAFPYEQYF. The CDR3 bases are TGTGCCAGCAGCACAGGTCTAGCGTTCCCCTACGAGCAGTACTTC.

The genes are TRBV5-1 and TRBJ2-3; TRBD1 matches 7 bases. This CDR3 contains 13 residues. V shed 4 bases, J shed 4 bases, and the junction held 3 bases outside the gene matches. Germline V gene lookup returns CDR1 SGHRS and CDR2 YFSETQ. CDR3 region: CASSQTGSDTQYF. The CDR3 nucleotides are TGCGCCAGCAGCCAGACAGGGTCAGATACGCAGTATTTT.

The rearrangement links TRBV3-1 (or the pseudogene TRBV3-2) to TRBJ1-4; D is possibly TRBD1 (5 bases). V shed 2 bases and J shed 5 bases, with 12 bases lying between them. Germline loops: CDR1 LGHDT, CDR2 YNNKEL (reference sequence). CDR3 length: 15 residues. As DNA, the CDR3 is TGTGCCAGCAGCCAAAGGCAGGGAAAAAATGAAAAACTGTTTTTT. Its translation: CASSQRQGKNEKLFF.

The chain joins TRBV4-1 to TRBJ1-6, with D maybe TRBD1 (6 bases). The CDR3 covers 13 residues. V lost 1 base to trimming and J lost 10 bases, with 8 bases between them. Germline CDR1 and CDR2: MGHRA and YSYEKL. The CDR3 DNA sequence: TGCGCCAGCAGCCAAGGACAGGACTCACCCCTCCACTTT. Translation: CASSQGQDSPLHF.

The chain is built from TRBV7-6 and TRBJ1-2; maybe TRBD1 (6 bases). V was cut by 3 bases and J by 6 bases, with 20 bases left in between. CDR3 length equals 16 residues. Germline assignment: CDR1 SGHVS and CDR2 FNYEAQ. The CDR3 is CASSLLTGLLRDGYTF. The CDR3 nucleotides are TGTGCCAGCAGCTTGCTGACAGGTTTACTCAGGGATGGCTACACCTTC.

The V gene is TRBV27, the J gene TRBJ1-5; D uncertain. Trimming pared 5 bases from V and 2 bases from J, leaving 19 bases between. Germline loops: CDR1 MNHEY, CDR2 SMNVEV (reference sequence). The length of the CDR3 is 17 residues. CDR3 nucleotide sequence: TGTGCCAGCAGTCCGTCGGGGAAACGGTTGGGCAATCAGCCCCAGCATTTT. Protein: CASSPSGKRLGNQPQHF.

The V call is TRBV13, the J call TRBJ2-1; a possible D gene is TRBD1 (5 bases). The CDR3 totals 15 residues. CDR1 and CDR2 (germline): PRHDT, FYEKMQ (reference sequence). V was trimmed by 7 bases and J by 7 bases, leaving 20 bases between them. CDR3 in DNA: TGTGCCAGCACCCATAAAGGTCAGGGTTTGAATGAGCAGTTCTTC. Translating it yields CASTHKGQGLNEQFF.

This chain joins TRBV18 and TRBJ1-2; no clear D. Germline CDR1 KGHSH, CDR2 LQKENI. This CDR3 contains 13 residues. V lost 2 bases and J 6 bases, leaving 10 bases between the germline ends. The CDR3 DNA follows: TGTGCCAGCTCACCAACCGCGGTAGATGGCTACACCTTC. It is translated as CASSPTAVDGYTF.

V is TRBV3-1 (or the pseudogene TRBV3-2) and J is TRBJ2-3; 10 bases map to TRBD2. The CDR3 is 15 residues long. V lost 4 bases, J lost 4 bases, and 5 bases stayed unmatched. Germline CDR1 LGHDT, CDR2 YNNKEL (reference sequence). This chain's CDR3 is CASSRSTSGSDTQYF. CDR3 sequence (DNA): TGTGCCAGCAGCCGTTCGACTAGCGGGTCAGATACGCAGTATTTT.